This T cell receptor (beta chain) was sequenced for a study of blood T cell repertoires in COVID-19 (dated by TCRdb to 2020 to 2021). About the study as a whole: Samples covering the acute and convalescent phases of COVID-19 were provided by collaborators in the United States, Italy and Spain. The prospective study material was composed of cDNA or gDNA derived from T cells, B-cell-depleted T cells, or PBMCs. The repertoires were released in a freely available public database meant as a resource for research on the immune response to SARS-CoV-2. The samples were drawn from the first 160 participants of the ongoing ImmuneRACE study and from under 1,500 subjects provided by 6 global collaborators. A de-identified subject ID, COVID-19 status, age in years and sex were almost always included in the sample metadata. Deeply sampled blood TCRbeta repertoires from subjects exposed to, actively infected with, or recovered from COVID-19 were included in the dataset. Where HLA class I and class II types were available, the types were taken from metadata supplied by the sample provider, not from assay-based typing.

About this clone: Its antigen remains undetermined. No base quality values were provided; no much bigger clone lies one nucleotide off.

TCRbeta CDR3 regions were amplified from genomic DNA by means of the immunoSEQ Assay, a bias-controlled multiplex PCR. In the paper's pipeline: The number of nucleated cells in each sample was estimated from the amplification of reference gene primers within the assay. To quantify the absolute abundance of each unique TCRbeta CDR3 rearrangement, sequence reads were collapsed and filtered. For each sample, productive Simpson clonality was calculated as the square root of Simpson's diversity index over productive rearrangements. As stored in TCRdb, this immuneACCESS dataset retains in-frame rearrangements with V and J assigned. A fraction of the clones does not appear; measured against another copy, unresolved V genes explain less than half of the discrepancy, and the remainder lacks a known reason. V and J calls and clone size are given by that table; D and trimming were obtained from the DNA. Within this sample are some 100,000 clones, with about 90% of them counted one time only. The top ten clones comprise roughly 1.5% of the sample.

V drops 0 bases and J drops 4 bases, leaving 7 bases in between. The CDR3 goes from the cysteine to the phenylalanine over 14 residues. CDR3 DNA only is kept here, 42 bases in frame from base 1. Via the germline V gene (reference sequence), CDR1 is LNHNV and CDR2 YYDKDF. Overall study results and their limits: Clinical and demographic metadata were provided uncurated, with the amount varying by source and participant.

Each collaborating institution followed its own protocols to collect whole blood in K2EDTA tubes. For TCRbeta analysis, collaborators shipped samples as frozen whole blood, isolated PBMCs, or DNA extracted from either of those sample types. This sequence was found in a human donor with active COVID-19. The donor label of this sample is uncertain. The sample consisted of peripheral blood. The V gene is TRBV15 and the J gene is TRBJ1-5; no D segment can be confidently identified. The CDR3 has the sequence CATSRDAENQPQHF. In nucleotide form, the sequence is TGTGCCACCAGCAGAGATGCGGAAAATCAGCCCCAGCATTTT.